These 32 T cell receptor beta chains originate from one sample sequenced in a study of chemoradiotherapy in HPV16-positive cancers (dated 2022 in TCRdb). The library was generated by the immunoSEQ multiplex PCR assay. The table was pulled from immuneACCESS by TCRdb, which kept in-frame rearrangements only. Such tables lose some clones; where checked, under half of the loss comes from unresolved V genes, and the rest has no known cause. In this sample the table shows 14,000 or so clones, approximately 89% of which occur a single time. Around 4.5% of the sample is held by the ten biggest clonotypes. Material: tumor tissue, obtained from a patient who underwent chemoradiotherapy. These receptors all come from a human donor with HPV-associated anogenital cancer.

The V gene is TRBV29-1, the J gene TRBJ1-4; no reliable D call. The V end lost 4 bases, the J end lost 7 bases, and 7 bases lay between the germline ends. Germline CDR1 reads SQVTM; CDR2 reads ANQGSEA. The CDR3 loop spans 11 amino acids. The CDR3 spells CSVVIVEKLFF. Here the CDR3 DNA reads TGCAGCGTTGTAATAGTTGAAAAACTGTTTTTT.

J is TRBJ1-6 and V is TRBV4-1; 8 bases match TRBD1. Germline V gene lookup returns CDR1 MGHRA and CDR2 YSYEKL. The trim removed 0 bases at V and 10 bases at J, leaving 2 bases unmatched. The CDR3 covers 14 residues. Written as DNA, the CDR3 is TGCGCCAGCAGCCAAGACAGGGGGCAGTCACCCCTCCACTTT. This gives the protein CASSQDRGQSPLHF.

The chain combines TRBV4-3 with TRBJ2-1; 11 positions agree with TRBD2. The CDR3 consists of 22 residues. CDR1 and CDR2 (germline): LGHNA, YSLEER. After removal of 0 bases from V and 1 base from J, the junction contained 17 bases not matched to a gene. Written as DNA, the CDR3 is TGCGCCAGCAGCCAAGATGCCCCGTGGGCTAGCGGGAGGATTGGGTCCTACAATGAGCAGTTCTTC. Translating it yields CASSQDAPWASGRIGSYNEQFF.

J is TRBJ1-4 and V is TRBV5-6; D possibly corresponds to TRBD1 (5 bases). The V and J ends lost 4 bases and 3 bases respectively, with 7 bases between them. The germline gives CDR1 SGHDT, CDR2 YYEEEE. The CDR3 has 13 amino acids. CDR3 loop: CASSPGANEKLFF. CDR3 sequence (DNA): TGTGCCAGCAGCCCGGGGGCTAATGAAAAACTGTTTTTT. The full variable domain, rest sourced from reference TRBV5-6 and TRBJ1-4, is DAGVTQSPTHLIKTRGQQVTLRCSPKSGHDTVSWYQQALGQGPQFIFQYYEEEERQRGNFPDRFSGHQFPNYSSELNVNALLLGDSALYLCASSPGANEKLFFGSGTQLSVL.

V gene TRBV6-5 combines with J gene TRBJ1-5, with a weak D call TRBD1 (6 bases). The V gene lost 6 bases and the J gene lost 1 base, with 13 bases spanning the gap. The CDR3 runs 15 residues. Germline V gene data show CDR1 as MNHEY and CDR2 as SVGAGI. The CDR3 region is CASSYQGFSNQPQHF. For the CDR3, the DNA is TGTGCCAGCAGCTATCAGGGGTTCAGCAATCAGCCCCAGCATTTT.

This chain joins TRBV19 and TRBJ1-2; TRBD1 is a possible D gene (6 bases). The CDR3 extends over 17 amino acids. Per the germline V gene, CDR1 is LNHDA and CDR2 is SQIVND (reference sequence). Trimming stripped 10 bases from V and 5 bases from J, with 29 bases between. The CDR3 coding sequence is TGTGCCACCAACCTAGTTCCGGGACAACGGGCCCCGTATGGCTACACCTTC. Its protein is CATNLVPGQRAPYGYTF.

The chain links TRBV9 to TRBJ1-4; a possible D gene is TRBD1 (5 bases). The CDR3 contains 14 residues. CDR1 is SGDLS, CDR2 YYNGEE, per germline. The V gene lost 3 bases and the J gene lost 8 bases, with 14 bases spanning the gap. As DNA, the CDR3 is TGTGCCAGCAGCGATGCACGGGACGGAGAAAAACTGTTTTTT. Residues: CASSDARDGEKLFF.

The CDR3 DNA reads TGTGCCAGCATCCCAACTGGCGGGGAGACCCAGTACTTC. Residues: CASIPTGGETQYF. The chain carries TRBV7-9 and TRBJ2-5, with D tentatively TRBD2 (5 bases). Germline V gene data show CDR1 as SEHNR and CDR2 as FQNEAQ (reference sequence). This CDR3 is 13 amino acids long. V lost 7 bases and J 5 bases, leaving 14 bases between the germline ends.

The chain combines TRBV7-6 with TRBJ1-1; possibly TRBD1 for D (6 bases). Between the trimmed V and J ends, which lost 6 bases and 8 bases, there was a span of 13 bases. Germline V gene data show CDR1 as SGHVS and CDR2 as FNYEAQ. This CDR3 comprises 12 residues. CDR3 DNA sequence: TGTGCCAGCAGTCTTAGCAGGGGAGAAGCTTTCTTT. As protein: CASSLSRGEAFF.

CDR3: CASSYSENYGYTF. CDR3 nucleotides: TGTGCCAGCAGTTACAGCGAAAACTATGGCTACACCTTC. The rearrangement joins TRBV6-6 to TRBJ1-2; no reliable D call. The CDR3 runs to 13 residues. The germline CDR1 and CDR2 sequences are MNHNY and SVGAGI (reference sequence). Deletions cut 2 bases from V and 2 bases from J, with 6 bases between.

This clone was counted a few times. The V call is TRBV5-6, the J call TRBJ2-1, with D tentatively TRBD1 (6 bases). V was clipped by 0 bases and J by 12 bases, with 7 bases between them. The V gene's germline CDR1 is SGHDT and CDR2 YYEEEE. CDR3 length: 11 amino acids. DNA of the CDR3: TGTGCCAGCAGCTTGGACAGGGTGCAGTTCTTC. This sequence encodes CASSLDRVQFF. The complete variable domain, with remaining parts taken from reference TRBV5-6 and TRBJ2-1, reads DAGVTQSPTHLIKTRGQQVTLRCSPKSGHDTVSWYQQALGQGPQFIFQYYEEEERQRGNFPDRFSGHQFPNYSSELNVNALLLGDSALYLCASSLDRVQFFGPGTRLTVL.

V is TRBV5-1 and J is TRBJ1-5; no definite D call. The V end lost 0 bases, the J end lost 5 bases, and 9 bases lay between the germline ends. The CDR3 spans 14 residues. The germline gives CDR1 SGHRS, CDR2 YFSETQ. The CDR3 reads CASSLDSVDQPQHF. The CDR3 nucleotides read TGCGCCAGCAGCTTGGATTCAGTCGATCAGCCCCAGCATTTT.

This clone was detected only a few times. The rearrangement links TRBV23-1 to TRBJ1-4; D not resolved. TRBV23-1 is placed among ORFs of uncertain function. V shed 7 bases and J shed 8 bases, with 20 bases lying between them. The CDR3 loop spans 15 amino acids. The CDR3 loop is CASMRAWVVEEKLFF. Written as DNA, the CDR3 is TGCGCCAGCATGAGGGCATGGGTAGTAGAGGAAAAACTGTTTTTT.

The chain combines TRBV30 with TRBJ1-1; 10 bases line up with TRBD1. The J segment lost 5 bases and the V segment lost 6 bases, leaving 15 bases of the junction unmatched. The CDR3 has 16 residues. Germline V gene data show CDR1 as GTSNPN and CDR2 as SVGIG (reference sequence). CDR3 in DNA: TGTGCCTGCCGACGACAGGGGGCGGATCTTGGTACTGAAGCTTTCTTT. Amino acid sequence: CACRRQGADLGTEAFF.

CDR3 amino acids: CASSVESSGRNTGELFF. The CDR3 coding sequence is TGTGCCAGCAGCGTAGAATCTTCAGGGAGGAACACCGGGGAGCTGTTTTTT. This chain joins TRBV9 and TRBJ2-2; D might be TRBD1 or TRBD2, each matching 5 bases. The germline CDR1 and CDR2 sequences are SGDLS and YYNGEE. The V gene lost 0 bases and the J gene lost 1 base, with 13 bases spanning the gap. This CDR3 has 17 residues.

This chain uses TRBV7-3 with TRBJ2-1; D is ambiguous. The CDR3 runs to 15 residues. Germline loops: CDR1 SGHTA, CDR2 FQGTGA. V was pared by 0 bases and J by 2 bases, with 8 bases between. CDR3 nucleotide sequence: TGTGCCAGCAGCTTAACTCCTATCGCCTACAATGAGCAGTTCTTC. Translation gives CASSLTPIAYNEQFF.

The gene calls are TRBV2 and TRBJ1-1; D is undetermined. CDR3 size: 13 residues. The germline V gene encodes CDR1 SNHLY and CDR2 FYNNEI. V was trimmed by 1 base and J by 2 bases, leaving 5 bases between them. CDR3 in DNA: TGTGCCAGCAGTGAAGGGGTTAACACTGAAGCTTTCTTT. It specifies CASSEGVNTEAFF.

The V and J genes are TRBV7-3 and TRBJ2-2; TRBD2 matches 7 bases. Germline trimming cut 1 base from V and 5 bases from J; bases unmatched to any gene: 7. The V gene's germline CDR1 is SGHTA and CDR2 FQGTGA. This CDR3 region has 16 residues. The chain's CDR3 is CASSLNGGVQTGELFF. The CDR3 bases are TGTGCCAGCAGCTTAAATGGGGGGGTTCAGACCGGGGAGCTGTTTTTT.

The chain is built from TRBV6-6 and TRBJ1-5, with a possible D match to TRBD1 (6 bases). Germline lookup yields CDR1 MNHNY and CDR2 SVGAGI (reference sequence). The CDR3 runs to 15 residues. Trimming took off 5 bases at V and 0 bases at J, with 11 bases between the two ends. This chain's CDR3 is CASSQQGSSNQPQHF. For the CDR3, the DNA is TGTGCCAGCAGTCAACAGGGATCTAGCAATCAGCCCCAGCATTTT.

The genes are TRBV5-1 and TRBJ2-3, with a possible D match to TRBD1 (6 bases). Germline V gene lookup returns CDR1 SGHRS and CDR2 YFSETQ. The V end was cut by 0 bases, the J end by 1 base, with 12 bases between. The CDR3 loop spans 16 amino acids. CDR3 nucleotide sequence: TGCGCCAGCAGCTTGGCCGGGGACACACGCACAGATACGCAGTATTTT. It specifies CASSLAGDTRTDTQYF.

The rearrangement uses TRBV19 and TRBJ1-4, with D possibly matching TRBD1 (5 bases). Germline V gene sequence: CDR1 LNHDA, CDR2 SQIVND (reference sequence). The CDR3 runs to 18 residues. V lost 5 bases, J lost 0 bases, and 19 bases lay in between. In DNA, the CDR3 is TGTGCCAGTAGTCCCTTCGACAGAGGGAGGACAACTAATGAAAAACTGTTTTTT. Amino acid sequence: CASSPFDRGRTTNEKLFF.

The V call is TRBV25-1, the J call TRBJ2-1; weak D call: TRBD2 (6 bases). The CDR3 contains 16 residues. The germline V gene encodes CDR1 MGHDK and CDR2 SYGVNS. The V end lost 1 base, the J end lost 0 bases, and 10 bases lay between the germline ends. The CDR3 reads CASSELRGSSYNEQFF. The CDR3 DNA is TGTGCCAGCAGTGAATTACGGGGGAGCTCCTACAATGAGCAGTTCTTC.

This clone was seen once. V and J are TRBV11-2 and TRBJ2-1, with D possibly being TRBD1 (7 bases). From germline, CDR1 is SGHAT and CDR2 FQNNGV. V lost 2 bases and J lost 4, with 12 bases in between. This CDR3 comprises 15 residues. The chain's CDR3 is CASSLRAGGYNEQFF. The CDR3 nucleotides are TGTGCCAGCAGCTTACGGGCAGGGGGGTACAATGAGCAGTTCTTC.

The chain employs TRBV6-1 and TRBJ1-5, with 7 bases identical to TRBD1. The CDR3 consists of 13 residues. Germline V gene data show CDR1 as MNHNS and CDR2 as SASEGT. After removal of 4 bases from V and 5 bases from J, the junction contained 2 bases not matched to a gene. The CDR3 DNA is TGTGCCAGCAGTGCCCAGGGGGATCAGCCCCAGCATTTT. Protein sequence: CASSAQGDQPQHF.

The genes are TRBV4-1 and TRBJ1-4, with 7 positions matching TRBD1. The CDR3 consists of 15 residues. Germline CDR1 is MGHRA and CDR2 is YSYEKL. With V trimmed by 6 bases and J by 8 bases, 12 bases remained unmatched. Here the CDR3 reads CASRPRDSLREKLFF. CDR3 coding DNA: TGCGCCAGCAGACCTAGGGACAGTCTCCGCGAAAAACTGTTTTTT.

The chain has TRBV7-9 and TRBJ1-1; 11 bases line up with TRBD1. Germline assignment: CDR1 SEHNR and CDR2 FQNEAQ (reference sequence). This CDR3 is built from 17 residues. J gave up 4 bases and V 2 bases, and 9 bases lay outside the gene matches. CDR3 in DNA: TGTGCCAGCAGCTTATTCGGACAGGGGGCTCCGGGCACTGAAGCTTTCTTT. It translates to CASSLFGQGAPGTEAFF.

Only a few counts were recorded for this clone. This chain uses TRBV27 with TRBJ1-1, with 10 positions matching TRBD1. This CDR3 has 14 residues. Per germline, CDR1 MNHEY and CDR2 SMNVEV (reference sequence). Trimming cost V 4 bases and J 10 bases; bases outside gene matches: 9. The CDR3 loop is CASSSLDRGHSAFF. The CDR3, as DNA: TGTGCCAGCAGTTCATTAGACAGGGGGCATTCAGCTTTCTTT.

The rearrangement links TRBV6-1 to TRBJ2-1, with D tentatively TRBD2 (6 bases). Trimming left V 7 bases short and J 6 bases short, with 10 bases between. The CDR3 spans 12 residues. In germline, CDR1 is MNHNS, CDR2 SASEGT. Here the CDR3 reads CASKEGGNEQFF. CDR3 in DNA: TGTGCCAGCAAGGAGGGAGGCAATGAGCAGTTCTTC.

The chain recombines TRBV11-1 with TRBJ2-1; D unclear. Germline values: CDR1 SGHAT, CDR2 FQDESV (reference sequence). The CDR3 length is 15 residues. V shed 5 bases and J shed 2 bases, with 13 bases lying between them. The CDR3 sequence: CASSKDPIAYNEQFF. The CDR3 coding sequence is TGTGCCAGCAGCAAGGACCCCATCGCCTACAATGAGCAGTTCTTC.

This clone was seen a handful of times. The chain's CDR3 is CASRSSGDATDTQYF. CDR3 DNA: TGTGCCAGCAGATCTAGCGGGGACGCCACAGATACGCAGTATTTT. V and J are TRBV6-5 and TRBJ2-3; TRBD2 agrees at 9 bases. The junction had 6 bases not matched to a gene; V was cut back by 6 bases and J by 2 bases. Germline CDR1 and CDR2: MNHEY and SVGAGI. This CDR3 is built from 15 residues.

This clone appeared a single time. This chain connects TRBV5-6 to TRBJ2-7; 7 nucleotides agree with TRBD1. V lost 1 base and J lost 5; bases outside the gene matches: 9. Germline lookup yields CDR1 SGHDT and CDR2 YYEEEE. This CDR3 contains 15 residues. The CDR3 here is CASSLWETGFNEQYF. CDR3 coding DNA: TGTGCCAGCAGCTTGTGGGAGACAGGGTTTAACGAGCAGTACTTC.

V usage is TRBV30 and J usage is TRBJ2-5; D not resolved. Trimming cost V 5 bases and J 4 bases, with 14 bases left between them. The CDR3 is 13 amino acids. The germline V gene encodes CDR1 GTSNPN and CDR2 SVGIG (reference sequence). CDR3 sequence (DNA): TGTGCCTGGGAACCACTAACGATAGAGACCCAGTACTTC. Amino acids: CAWEPLTIETQYF.